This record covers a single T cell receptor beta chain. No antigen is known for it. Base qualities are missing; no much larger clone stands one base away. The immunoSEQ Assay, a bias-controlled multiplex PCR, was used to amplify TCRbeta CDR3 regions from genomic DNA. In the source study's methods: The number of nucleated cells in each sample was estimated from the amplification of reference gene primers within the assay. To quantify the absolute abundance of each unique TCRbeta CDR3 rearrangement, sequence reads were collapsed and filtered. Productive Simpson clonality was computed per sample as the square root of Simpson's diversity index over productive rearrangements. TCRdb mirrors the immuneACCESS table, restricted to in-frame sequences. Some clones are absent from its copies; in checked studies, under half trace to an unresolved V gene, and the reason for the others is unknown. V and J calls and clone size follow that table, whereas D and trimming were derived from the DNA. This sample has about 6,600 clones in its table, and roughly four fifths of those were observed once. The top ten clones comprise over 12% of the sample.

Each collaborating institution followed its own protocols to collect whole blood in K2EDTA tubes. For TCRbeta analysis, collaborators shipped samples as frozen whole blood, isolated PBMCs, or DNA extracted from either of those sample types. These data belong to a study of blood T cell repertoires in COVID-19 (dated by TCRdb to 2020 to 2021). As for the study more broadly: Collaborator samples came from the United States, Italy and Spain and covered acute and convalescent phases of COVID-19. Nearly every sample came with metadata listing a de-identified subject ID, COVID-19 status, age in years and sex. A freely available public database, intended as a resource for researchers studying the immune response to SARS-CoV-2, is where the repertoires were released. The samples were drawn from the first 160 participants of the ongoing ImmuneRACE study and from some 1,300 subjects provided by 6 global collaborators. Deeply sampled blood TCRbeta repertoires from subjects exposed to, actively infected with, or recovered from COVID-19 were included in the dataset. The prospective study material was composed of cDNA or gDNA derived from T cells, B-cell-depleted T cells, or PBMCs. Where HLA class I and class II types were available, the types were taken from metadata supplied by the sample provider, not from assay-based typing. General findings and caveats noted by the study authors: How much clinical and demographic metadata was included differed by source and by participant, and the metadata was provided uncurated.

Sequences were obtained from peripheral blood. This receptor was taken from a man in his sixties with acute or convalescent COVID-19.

CDR3 loop: CASSEPGAGGEQYF. The DNA sequence is as follows: TGTGCCAGCAGTGAACCCGGGGCCGGGGGAGAGCAGTACTTC. The chain employs TRBV2 and TRBJ2-7; perhaps TRBD2 is the D gene, with 6 bases matching. V is pared back by 2 bases and J by 7 bases, with 15 bases lying between the germline termini. The CDR1 and CDR2 encoded by the germline V gene are SNHLY and FYNNEI. Its CDR3 holds 14 amino acids, cysteine through phenylalanine. CDR3 DNA only is kept here, 42 bases in frame from base 1.